These T cell receptor beta chains were read from a single sample in a study of blood T cell repertoires in COVID-19. Some clones are missing from TCRdb's copy, which holds only in-frame ones; the method was immunoSEQ multiplex PCR. The table lists roughly 49,000 clones, around 84% of them singletons. Material for sequencing was peripheral blood. The receptors stem from a man aged 50 or older with acute or convalescent COVID-19. Both conserved end residues are part of each CDR3. D genes are given only for firm matches. Size is omitted from some rows. Given values are once, few, many or a class for expanded clones.

d_call,clone_size,v_call,cdr3_length,j_call,cdr3_aa,cdr3_nt
-,-,TRBV6-5,13,TRBJ1-2,CASSLTENYGYTF,TGTGCCAGCAGTTTAACCGAGAACTATGGCTACACCTTC
-,-,TRBV24-1,14,TRBJ1-1,CATRPGQPNTEAFF,TGTGCCACCAGACCGGGACAACCGAACACTGAAGCTTTCTTT
TRBD1,-,TRBV3-1/TRBV3-2,17,TRBJ2-6,CASSPAGTGFGANVLTF,TGTGCCAGCAGCCCCGCCGGGACAGGGTTTGGGGCCAACGTCCTGACTTTC
TRBD1,few,TRBV5-5,12,TRBJ2-7,CASSPTGLEQYF,TGTGCCAGCAGCCCGACAGGGCTGGAGCAGTACTTC
-,-,TRBV27,15,TRBJ2-7,CASTPRPGHSYEQYF,TGTGCCAGCACCCCCCGTCCGGGACATAGCTACGAGCAGTACTTC
TRBD2,-,TRBV7-9,16,TRBJ2-2,CASSAAAGGNTGELFF,TGTGCCAGCAGCGCGGCGGCGGGAGGGAACACCGGGGAGCTGTTTTTT
TRBD2,-,TRBV4-3,16,TRBJ2-1,CASSLLGLAGPHEQFF,TGCGCCAGCAGCCTGCTGGGACTAGCGGGACCCCATGAGCAGTTCTTC
-,-,TRBV10-3,13,TRBJ1-3,CAITGNSGNTIYF,TGTGCCATTACAGGGAACTCTGGAAACACCATATATTTT
TRBD1,-,TRBV27,17,TRBJ2-3,CASSPYRDRVSTDTQYF,TGTGCCAGCAGTCCCTACCGGGACAGGGTTAGCACAGATACGCAGTATTTT
-,-,TRBV7-2,16,TRBJ1-3,CASSNWPGRSGNTIYF,TGTGCCAGCAGTAATTGGCCGGGTCGCTCTGGAAACACCATATATTTT
-,-,TRBV19,15,TRBJ1-3,CASKWKGEPGNTIYF,TGTGCCAGTAAGTGGAAGGGGGAGCCTGGAAACACCATATATTTT
-,once,TRBV4-3,13,TRBJ2-7,CASSPWEDHEQYF,TGCGCCAGCAGCCCGTGGGAGGACCACGAGCAGTACTTC
-,-,TRBV18,12,TRBJ2-7,CASSPPSNEQYF,TGTGCCAGCTCACCACCGAGCAACGAGCAGTACTTC
-,-,TRBV2,14,TRBJ1-3,CASSEGRDGNTIYF,TGTGCCAGCAGTGAGGGCCGAGATGGAAACACCATATATTTT
TRBD1,-,TRBV18,15,TRBJ1-2,CASSPGTGEGNGYTF,TGTGCCAGCTCACCCGGGACAGGGGAAGGGAATGGCTACACCTTC
TRBD1,once,TRBV9,18,TRBJ1-1,CASSGTRDRGDGETEAFF,TGTGCCAGCAGCGGGACTCGGGACAGGGGGGACGGGGAGACTGAAGCTTTCTTT
TRBD1,-,TRBV11-2,12,TRBJ2-7,CASSGDSYEQYF,TGTGCCAGCAGCGGGGACAGCTACGAGCAGTACTTC
TRBD1,-,TRBV12-5,14,TRBJ2-1,CASGRQGSYNEQFF,TGTGCTAGTGGTCGACAGGGCTCCTACAATGAGCAGTTCTTC
-,-,TRBV2,17,TRBJ2-2,CASIPRTTGTNTGELFF,TGTGCCAGCATCCCACGAACCACAGGGACGAACACCGGGGAGCTGTTTTTT
-,-,TRBV21-1,17,TRBJ1-5,CASSKYATYYSNQPQHF,TGTGCCAGCAGCAAATACGCGACCTACTATAGCAATCAGCCCCAGCATTTT
-,-,TRBV9,16,TRBJ1-4,CASSPSGTPTNEKLFF,TGTGCCAGCAGCCCCAGCGGGACACCAACTAATGAAAAACTGTTTTTT
TRBD1,-,TRBV19,13,TRBJ1-5,CASRGTENQPQHF,TGTGCCAGTAGAGGGACAGAAAATCAGCCCCAGCATTTT
-,-,TRBV6-5,15,TRBJ2-7,CASSYHARYEYEQYF,TGTGCCAGCAGTTATCATGCCCGGTACGAATACGAGCAGTACTTC
-,-,TRBV7-9,15,TRBJ1-4,CASSGEGVALEKLFF,TGTGCCAGCAGCGGAGAGGGGGTAGCCCTTGAAAAACTGTTTTTT
TRBD1,-,TRBV19,15,TRBJ1-2,CASSISFGTGYGYTF,TGTGCCAGTAGTATAAGTTTCGGGACAGGCTATGGCTACACCTTC
-,-,TRBV7-9,14,TRBJ1-5,CASSPGPSNQPQHF,TGTGCCAGCAGCCCAGGCCCTAGCAATCAGCCCCAGCATTTT
-,-,TRBV7-9,12,TRBJ2-5,CASSLHRETQYF,TGTGCCAGCAGCTTGCACCGGGAGACCCAGTACTTC
TRBD1,-,TRBV14,18,TRBJ2-5,CASSLRTGGVDGLETQYF,TGTGCCAGCAGCCTCCGGACAGGGGGCGTCGATGGTTTGGAGACCCAGTACTTC
-,-,TRBV5-1,12,TRBJ1-1,CASSLAARGTFF,TGCGCCAGCAGCTTGGCCGCCAGGGGAACTTTCTTT
TRBD1,-,TRBV4-1,15,TRBJ1-1,CASSQGYRGRTEAFF,TGCGCCAGCAGCCAAGGTTATAGGGGGCGGACTGAAGCTTTCTTT
-,-,TRBV18,13,TRBJ2-7,CASSPGANYEQYF,TGTGCCAGCTCACCAGGGGCAAATTACGAGCAGTACTTC
-,-,TRBV9,15,TRBJ1-2,CASSPRRVPFNGYTF,TGTGCCAGCAGCCCTCGCCGGGTTCCCTTTAATGGCTACACCTTC
-,-,TRBV11-2,17,TRBJ2-7,CASSPSRLGGKDYEQYF,TGTGCCAGCAGCCCTTCGCGCCTAGGCGGGAAAGACTACGAGCAGTACTTC
TRBD2,-,TRBV5-6,16,TRBJ2-5,CASSLLGTSGQETQYF,TGTGCCAGCAGCTTGCTAGGGACTAGCGGACAAGAGACCCAGTACTTC
-,-,TRBV28,13,TRBJ2-3,CASSRSAGATQYF,TGTGCCAGCAGTAGGTCCGCGGGGGCTACGCAGTATTTT
TRBD2,-,TRBV5-1,17,TRBJ2-3,CASSLALAGVMPDTQYF,TGCGCCAGCAGCTTGGCCCTTGCGGGGGTTATGCCAGATACGCAGTATTTT
-,-,TRBV12-3/TRBV12-4,12,TRBJ1-5,CASRPGDRPQHF,TGTGCCAGCCGCCCCGGGGATCGGCCCCAGCATTTT
TRBD1,-,TRBV27,18,TRBJ1-4,CASSPGDRRLTTNEKLFF,TGTGCCAGCAGTCCAGGGGACAGACGACTAACAACTAATGAAAAACTGTTTTTT
-,-,TRBV12-3/TRBV12-4,12,TRBJ1-6,CASSTGYSPLHF,TGTGCCAGCAGCACCGGGTATTCACCCCTCCACTTT
TRBD1,-,TRBV5-4,13,TRBJ1-4,CASSLQGNEKLFF,TGTGCCAGCAGCTTACAGGGGAATGAAAAACTGTTTTTT
TRBD1,-,TRBV6-1,11,TRBJ2-7,CASRDDRGHYF,TGTGCCAGCAGGGATGACAGGGGGCATTACTTC
-,-,TRBV27,13,TRBJ1-4,CPSNYATNEKLFF,TGCCCCAGCAACTATGCAACTAATGAAAAACTGTTTTTT
-,once,TRBV5-1,12,TRBJ2-2,CASTFHTGELFF,TGCGCCAGCACTTTCCACACCGGGGAGCTGTTTTTT
TRBD2,-,TRBV11-2,13,TRBJ2-7,CASNTGTSGEQYF,TGTGCCAGCAACACGGGAACTAGCGGGGAGCAGTACTTC
-,-,TRBV27,15,TRBJ1-2,CASSFLTGVGSGYTF,TGTGCCAGCAGTTTTCTGACAGGCGTTGGGAGTGGCTACACCTTC
TRBD1,once,TRBV5-3,15,TRBJ2-2,CARSGRGRGTGELFF,TGTGCCAGAAGCGGCAGGGGGCGCGGCACCGGGGAGCTGTTTTTT